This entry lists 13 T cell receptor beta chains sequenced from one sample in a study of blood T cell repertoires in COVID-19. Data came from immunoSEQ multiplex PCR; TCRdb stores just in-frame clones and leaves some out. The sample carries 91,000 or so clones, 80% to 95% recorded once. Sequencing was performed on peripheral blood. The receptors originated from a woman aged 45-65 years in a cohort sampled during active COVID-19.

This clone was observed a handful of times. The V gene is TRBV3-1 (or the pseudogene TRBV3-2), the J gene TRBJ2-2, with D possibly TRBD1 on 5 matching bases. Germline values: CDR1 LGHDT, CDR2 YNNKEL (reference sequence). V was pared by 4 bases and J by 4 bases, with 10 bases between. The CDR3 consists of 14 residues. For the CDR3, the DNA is TGTGCCAGCAGCCTCGCAGGGCTCACCGGGGAGCTGTTTTTT. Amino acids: CASSLAGLTGELFF.

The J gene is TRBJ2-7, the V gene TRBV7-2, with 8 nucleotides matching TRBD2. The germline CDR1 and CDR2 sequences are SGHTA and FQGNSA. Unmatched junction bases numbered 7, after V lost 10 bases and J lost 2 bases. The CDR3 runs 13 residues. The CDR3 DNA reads TGTGCCACGTCCACTAGCGGAACCTACGAGCAGTACTTC. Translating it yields CATSTSGTYEQYF.

CDR3 in DNA: TGTGCCAGCAGTTTACCACGGGGAGGGGGGAACTACGAGCAGTACTTC. This translates into CASSLPRGGGNYEQYF. V gene TRBV28 combines with J gene TRBJ2-7; the D gene is possibly TRBD2 (7 bases). This CDR3 has 16 residues. Trimming pared 2 bases from V and 3 bases from J, leaving 17 bases between. From germline, CDR1 is MDHEN and CDR2 SYDVKM.

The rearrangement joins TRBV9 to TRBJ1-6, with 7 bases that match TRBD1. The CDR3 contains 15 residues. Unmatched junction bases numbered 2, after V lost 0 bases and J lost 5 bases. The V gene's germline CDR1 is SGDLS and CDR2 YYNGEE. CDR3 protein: CASSVVGTDNSPLHF. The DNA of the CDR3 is TGTGCCAGCAGCGTAGTTGGGACAGATAATTCACCCCTCCACTTT.

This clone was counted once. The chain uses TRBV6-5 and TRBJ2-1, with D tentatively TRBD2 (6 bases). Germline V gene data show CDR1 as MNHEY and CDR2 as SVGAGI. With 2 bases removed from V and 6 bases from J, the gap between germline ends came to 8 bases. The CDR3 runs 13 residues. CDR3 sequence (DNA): TGTGCCAGCAGTTACGGGGGGACCAATGAGCAGTTCTTC. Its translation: CASSYGGTNEQFF.

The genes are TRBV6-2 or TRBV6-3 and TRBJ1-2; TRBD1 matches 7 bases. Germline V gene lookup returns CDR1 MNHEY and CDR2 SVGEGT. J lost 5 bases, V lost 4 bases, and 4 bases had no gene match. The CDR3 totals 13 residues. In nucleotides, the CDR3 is TGTGCCAGCAGTTCTACAGGGGAGTATGGCTACACCTTC. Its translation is CASSSTGEYGYTF.

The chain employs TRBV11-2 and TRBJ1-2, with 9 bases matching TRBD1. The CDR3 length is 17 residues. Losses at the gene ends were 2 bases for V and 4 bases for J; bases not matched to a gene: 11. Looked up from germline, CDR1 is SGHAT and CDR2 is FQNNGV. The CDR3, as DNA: TGTGCCAGCAGCTTATCTTTTGGGACAGGGAGGGGCTATGGCTACACCTTC. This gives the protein CASSLSFGTGRGYGYTF.

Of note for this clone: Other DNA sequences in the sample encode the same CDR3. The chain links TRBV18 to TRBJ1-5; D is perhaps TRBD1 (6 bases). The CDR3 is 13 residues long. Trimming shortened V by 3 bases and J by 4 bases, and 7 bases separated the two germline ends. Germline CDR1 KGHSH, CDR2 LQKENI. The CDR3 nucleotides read TGTGCCAGCTCACCTACAGGGAATCAGCCCCAGCATTTT. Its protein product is CASSPTGNQPQHF.

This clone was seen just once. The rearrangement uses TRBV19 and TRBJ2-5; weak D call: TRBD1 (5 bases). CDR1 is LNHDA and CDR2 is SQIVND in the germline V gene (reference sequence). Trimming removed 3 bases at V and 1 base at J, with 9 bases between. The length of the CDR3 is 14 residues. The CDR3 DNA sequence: TGTGCCAGTAGTATGCTAGACAGCCAAGAGACCCAGTACTTC. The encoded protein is CASSMLDSQETQYF.

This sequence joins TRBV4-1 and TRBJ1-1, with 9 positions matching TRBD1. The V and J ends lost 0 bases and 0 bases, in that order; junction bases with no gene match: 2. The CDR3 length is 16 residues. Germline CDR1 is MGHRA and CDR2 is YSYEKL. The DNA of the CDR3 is TGCGCCAGCAGCCAAGAGGGGACAGGGTTGAACACTGAAGCTTTCTTT. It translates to CASSQEGTGLNTEAFF.

CDR3 sequence (DNA): TGTGCCAGCAGCTCATCTGGGGCCAACGTCCTGACTTTC. Protein sequence: CASSSSGANVLTF. The rearrangement uses TRBV7-9 and TRBJ2-6, with D unclear. V was pared by 4 bases and J by 1 base, with 2 bases between. From germline, CDR1 is SEHNR and CDR2 FQNEAQ (reference sequence). This CDR3 region has 13 residues.

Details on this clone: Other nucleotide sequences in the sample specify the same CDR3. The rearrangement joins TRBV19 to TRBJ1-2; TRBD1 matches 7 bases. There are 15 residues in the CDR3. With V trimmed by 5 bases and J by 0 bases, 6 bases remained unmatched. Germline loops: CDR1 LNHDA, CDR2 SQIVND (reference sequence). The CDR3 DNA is TGTGCCAGTAGTCCCAGACAGGGAGCTAACTATGGCTACACCTTC. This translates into CASSPRQGANYGYTF.

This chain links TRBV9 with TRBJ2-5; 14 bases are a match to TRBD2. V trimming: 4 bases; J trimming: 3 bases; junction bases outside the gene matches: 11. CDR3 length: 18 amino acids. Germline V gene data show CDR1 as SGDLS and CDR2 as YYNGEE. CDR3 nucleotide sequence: TGTGCCAGCAGCCTCGGACTAGCGGGGGGCGGGGTGAAAGAGACCCAGTACTTC. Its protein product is CASSLGLAGGGVKETQYF.